This T cell receptor (beta chain) was identified in a study of blood T cell repertoires in COVID-19. Overall study context: Samples taken during acute and convalescent COVID-19 were collected in the United States, Italy and Spain.

This clone was detected only a few times. V shed 1 base and J shed 7 bases, with 14 bases lying between them. CDR3 length equals 16 residues. The germline CDR1 and CDR2 sequences are LNHDA and SQIVND (reference sequence). As originally analysed: Estimation of nucleated cell counts relied on the amplification of reference gene primers. TCRdb keeps only in-frame clones here, not all; method: immunoSEQ multiplex PCR. V and J calls and clone size come straight from that table; D and trimming were deduced from the DNA. The sample consists of 120,000 or so clones, just over 85% of them appearing once. This chain links TRBV19 with TRBJ1-6; D not resolved. This TCR derives from a woman between 45 and 60 years old with active or convalescent COVID-19. Source material: peripheral blood. The CDR3 region is CASSIGGGQRNSPLHF. The CDR3 nucleotides read TGTGCCAGTAGTATAGGGGGAGGCCAGAGGAATTCACCCCTCCACTTT. Full variable domain (missing parts from reference TRBV19 and TRBJ1-6): DGGITQSPKYLFRKEGQNVTLSCEQNLNHDAMYWYRQDPGQGLRLIYYSQIVNDFQKGDIAEGYSVSREKKESFPLTVTSAQKNPTAFYLCASSIGGGQRNSPLHFGNGTRLTVT.